A selection of T cell receptor beta chains follows, all from one sample in a study of T-cell memory formation after mild COVID-19. TCRdb itself ran the 5' RACE reads through MiXCR, one entry per CDR3 protein. Of a few hundred thousand distinct CDR3 sequences listed, roughly a fifth are singletons. Sequencing input: PBMCs or a T cell subset sorted from them (not recorded which). The receptors stem from a man aged 18-30 years who had mild COVID-19 (a few samples of this study predate the infection). Cell type and time point are not known. The CDR3 runs from the conserved cysteine through the conserved F or W. A D gene is named only where the DNA matches it firmly. The size of a clone is reported for some rows only, either as once, few or many, or as a class for expanded clones.

>TRBJ2-6|TRBV5-1|.|.
CASSDAHSGANVLTF
TGCGCCAGCAGTGACGCACACTCTGGGGCCAACGTCCTGACTTTC
>TRBJ1-1|TRBV7-9|.|.
CASSPARYTEAFF
TGTGCCAGCAGCCCCGCCCGATACACTGAAGCTTTCTTT
>TRBJ2-3|TRBV6-5|.|few
CASSYSSTGGGQYF
TGTGCCAGCAGTTACTCGTCAACTGGAGGGGGGCAGTATTTT
>TRBJ2-5|TRBV29-1|.|few
CSVETGRQETQYF
TGCAGCGTTGAGACGGGGAGGCAAGAGACCCAGTACTTC
>TRBJ2-5|TRBV6-5|.|.
CASTPQGKETQYF
TGTGCCAGCACCCCCCAGGGGAAGGAGACCCAGTACTTC
>TRBJ2-2|TRBV7-3|.|.
CASSSGGAYTGELFF
TGTGCCAGCAGCTCTGGGGGCGCATATACCGGGGAGCTGTTTTTT
>TRBJ1-3|TRBV3-1|.|few
CASSQGASPSGNTIYF
TGTGCCAGCAGCCAGGGGGCTTCCCCCTCCGGAAACACCATATATTTT
>TRBJ2-3|TRBV6-4|TRBD2|few
CASGDSLAGSTDTQYF
TGTGCCAGCGGCGACTCCTTAGCGGGGAGCACAGATACGCAGTATTTT
>TRBJ2-1|TRBV12-3/TRBV12-4|.|.
CASSRSSGGASYNEQFF
TGTGCCAGCAGTAGGAGTTCCGGGGGCGCCTCCTACAATGAGCAGTTCTTC
>TRBJ2-1|TRBV12-3/TRBV12-4|.|.
CASSPMGPSPKNEQFF
TGTGCCAGCAGCCCGATGGGCCCCAGCCCCAAAAATGAGCAGTTCTTC
>TRBJ2-5|TRBV7-2|.|.
CASSRERYQETQYF
TGTGCCAGCAGCCGGGAGCGGTACCAAGAGACCCAGTACTTC
>TRBJ1-2|TRBV4-1|.|few
CASSQDRTPNYGYTF
TGCGCCAGCAGCCAAGATCGGACTCCTAACTATGGCTACACCTTC
>TRBJ1-5|TRBV12-3/TRBV12-4|.|.
CASSLRGSNQPQHF
TGTGCCAGCAGTTTGAGGGGTAGCAATCAGCCCCAGCATTTT
>TRBJ2-1|TRBV7-2|.|few
CASSLMTGYDNEQFF
TGTGCCAGCAGCTTAATGACGGGGTATGACAATGAGCAGTTCTTC
>TRBJ1-5|TRBV6-2/TRBV6-3|.|few
CASSAGLGPQHF
TGTGCCAGCAGTGCAGGGTTGGGGCCCCAGCATTTT
>TRBJ2-2|TRBV4-3|.|few
CASSQAKIPRKGVTGELFF
TGCGCCAGCAGCCAAGCCAAGATACCCCGGAAGGGGGTCACCGGGGAGCTGTTTTTT
>TRBJ1-2|TRBV7-2|.|few
CASSLARGNGYTF
TGTGCCAGCAGCTTAGCCAGGGGCAATGGCTACACCTTC
>TRBJ1-4|TRBV29-1|.|few
CSVARGTNEKLFF
TGCAGCGTGGCCCGGGGAACTAATGAAAAACTGTTTTTT
>TRBJ2-1|TRBV2|TRBD1|.
CASRGQGSYNEQFF
TGTGCCAGCAGAGGACAGGGGTCCTACAATGAGCAGTTCTTC
>TRBJ2-4|TRBV7-2|.|few
CASSSGVSKNIQYF
TGTGCCAGCAGCTCGGGGGTTTCCAAAAACATTCAGTACTTC
>TRBJ2-1|TRBV2|.|.
CASSEHWYEQFF
TGTGCCAGCAGTGAACATTGGTATGAGCAGTTCTTC
>TRBJ2-3|TRBV4-1|.|.
CASSPSGAAGRDTQYF
TGCGCCAGCAGCCCATCCGGCGCCGCCGGGAGAGATACGCAGTATTTT
>TRBJ2-2|TRBV29-1|.|few
CSVELGSGELFF
TGCAGCGTTGAATTGGGCAGCGGGGAGCTGTTTTTT
>TRBJ2-4|TRBV5-1|.|many
CASSLVVGANIQYF
TGCGCCAGCAGCTTGGTGGTGGGGGCCAACATTCAGTACTTC